Each of the 10 T cell receptor beta chains below was sequenced from the same sample in a study of shared clonotypes between healthy human individuals. TCRdb's copy holds only in-frame clones and misses some; the assay was immunoSEQ multiplex PCR. The sample holds under 2.5 million clones, 80% to 95% seen once. Sequenced sample: naive CD4+ T cells from PBMCs. The subset is: CD45RA+ positively selected. Every receptor here comes from a man aged 18 to 29 in good health. Some clones in this sample may be carry-over from other donors' samples.

This sequence joins TRBV2 and TRBJ2-3, with D possibly matching TRBD2 (5 bases). V was cut by 9 bases and J by 3 bases, with 16 bases left in between. The CDR3 length is 14 residues. Germline loops: CDR1 SNHLY, CDR2 FYNNEI. The CDR3 region has the DNA TGTGCCAGTGTGACGGGGTTTAGGACAGATACGCAGTATTTT. Encoded protein: CASVTGFRTDTQYF.

This clone showed up just once. This chain uses TRBV5-6 with TRBJ2-1; TRBD2 agrees at 9 bases. The CDR3 totals 17 residues. The V gene end was trimmed by 1 base and the J gene end by 0 bases; junction bases not matched to a gene: 5. The V gene's germline CDR1 is SGHDT and CDR2 YYEEEE. Here the CDR3 reads CASSLRLAGNSYNEQFF. The CDR3 DNA reads TGTGCCAGCAGCTTGAGGCTAGCGGGAAACTCCTACAATGAGCAGTTCTTC.

V usage is TRBV5-1 and J usage is TRBJ2-5, with D possibly TRBD1 on 7 matching bases. Germline CDR1 SGHRS, CDR2 YFSETQ. The CDR3 totals 15 residues. V lost 0 bases, J lost 8 bases, and 17 bases lay in between. The chain's CDR3 is CASSLDRGRGKTQYF. Here the CDR3 DNA reads TGCGCCAGCAGCTTGGATAGGGGGCGCGGGAAAACCCAGTACTTC.

This clone was counted a single time. The chain recombines TRBV5-5 with TRBJ2-5, with D unresolved. This CDR3 is 13 amino acids long. From germline, CDR1 is SGHKS and CDR2 YYEKEE (reference sequence). The germline V and J ends were trimmed by 3 bases and 5 bases, with 11 bases remaining between them. In DNA, the CDR3 is TGTGCCAGCAGCTATGCCCCGATGGAGACCCAGTACTTC. Protein product: CASSYAPMETQYF.

This rearrangement joins TRBV6-6 to TRBJ2-7, with 9 nucleotides matching TRBD1. Germline assignment: CDR1 MNHNY and CDR2 SVGAGI (reference sequence). V was clipped by 9 bases and J by 4 bases; unmatched bases: 13. This CDR3 is 15 amino acids long. CDR3 in DNA: TGTGCCAGTCAACCCACGGGACAGGGAGGATACGAGCAGTACTTC. Translation gives CASQPTGQGGYEQYF.

V and J are TRBV27 and TRBJ2-6; D perhaps matches TRBD2 (6 bases). Germline-derived CDR1 and CDR2 are MNHEY and SMNVEV (reference sequence). This CDR3 is built from 20 residues. V lost 0 bases and J lost 0, with 18 bases in between. CDR3 protein: CASSLSGGLHLSSGANVLTF. The CDR3 nucleotides read TGTGCCAGCAGTTTATCTGGGGGACTCCACCTGAGCTCTGGGGCCAACGTCCTGACTTTC.

The chain recombines TRBV28 with TRBJ2-3; no clear D gene. Germline CDR1 is MDHEN and CDR2 is SYDVKM. With 1 base removed from V and 6 bases from J, the gap between germline ends came to 5 bases. The CDR3 consists of 12 residues. The CDR3 spells CASSLLKDTQYF. CDR3 coding DNA: TGTGCCAGCAGTTTATTAAAGGATACGCAGTATTTT.

This chain uses TRBV5-1 with TRBJ2-7; unclear D gene. Trimming took 0 bases from V and 7 from J, leaving 11 bases between them. This CDR3 spans 13 amino acids. Germline V gene lookup returns CDR1 SGHRS and CDR2 YFSETQ. The CDR3 nucleotides read TGCGCCAGCAGCTTGGACAAGCCGCGGGAGCAGTACTTC. Its translation is CASSLDKPREQYF. The variable domain in full, with the rest retrieved from reference TRBV5-1 and TRBJ2-7, is KAGVTQTPRYLIKTRGQQVTLSCSPISGHRSVSWYQQTPGQGLQFLFEYFSETQRNKGNFPGRFSGRQFSNSRSEMNVSTLELGDSALYLCASSLDKPREQYFGPGTRLTVT.

V gene TRBV6-1 combines with J gene TRBJ2-1, with no clear D. Trimming took off 10 bases at V and 6 bases at J, with 19 bases between the two ends. The CDR3 extends over 14 amino acids. Germline CDR1 is MNHNS and CDR2 is SASEGT. The CDR3 sequence is CATESGGLGNEQFF. The DNA of the CDR3 is TGTGCCACCGAATCCGGCGGATTAGGCAATGAGCAGTTCTTC.

The chain combines TRBV11-3 with TRBJ2-5, with a weak D call TRBD2 (5 bases). The germline gives CDR1 SGHNT, CDR2 YENEEA. The V gene lost 5 bases and the J gene lost 7 bases, with 11 bases spanning the gap. CDR3 length: 12 residues. This CDR3 reads CASSGSSGTQYF. The CDR3 DNA sequence: TGTGCCAGCAGCGGGAGCTCGGGGACCCAGTACTTC.